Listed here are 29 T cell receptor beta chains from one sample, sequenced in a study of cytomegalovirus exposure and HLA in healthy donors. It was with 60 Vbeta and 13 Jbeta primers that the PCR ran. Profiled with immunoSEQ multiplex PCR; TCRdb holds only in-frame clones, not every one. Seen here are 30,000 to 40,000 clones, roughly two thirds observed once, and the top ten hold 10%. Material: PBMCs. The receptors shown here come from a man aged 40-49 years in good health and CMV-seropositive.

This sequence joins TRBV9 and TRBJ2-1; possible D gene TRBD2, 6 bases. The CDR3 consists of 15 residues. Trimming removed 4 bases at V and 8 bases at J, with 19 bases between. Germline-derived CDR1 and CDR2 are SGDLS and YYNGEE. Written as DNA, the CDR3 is TGTGCCAGCAGCTACCGGGACTCCAAGGTCGATGAGCAGTTCTTC. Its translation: CASSYRDSKVDEQFF. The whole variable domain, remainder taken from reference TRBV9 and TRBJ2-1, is DSGVTQTPKHLITATGQRVTLRCSPRSGDLSVYWYQQSLDQGLQFLIQYYNGEERAKGNILERFSAQQFPDLHSELNLSSLELGDSALYFCASSYRDSKVDEQFFGPGTRLTVL.

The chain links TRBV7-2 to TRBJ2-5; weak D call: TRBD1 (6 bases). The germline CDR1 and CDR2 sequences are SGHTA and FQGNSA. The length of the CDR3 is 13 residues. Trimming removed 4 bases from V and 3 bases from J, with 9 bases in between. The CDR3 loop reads CASSSQGKETQYF. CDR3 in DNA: TGTGCCAGCAGCTCTCAGGGGAAAGAGACCCAGTACTTC.

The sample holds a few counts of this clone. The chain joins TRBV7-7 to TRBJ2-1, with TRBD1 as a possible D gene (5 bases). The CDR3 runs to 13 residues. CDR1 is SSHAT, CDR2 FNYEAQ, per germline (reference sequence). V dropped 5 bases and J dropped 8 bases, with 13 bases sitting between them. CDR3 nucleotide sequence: TGTGCCAGCAGCGGCCGGCAGGGCGATGAGCAGTTCTTC. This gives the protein CASSGRQGDEQFF. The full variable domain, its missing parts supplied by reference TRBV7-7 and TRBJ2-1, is GAGVSQSPRYKVTKRGQDVTLRCDPISSHATLYWYQQALGQGPEFLTYFNYEAQPDKSGLPSDRFSAERPEGSISTLTIQRTEQRDSAMYRCASSGRQGDEQFFGPGTRLTVL.

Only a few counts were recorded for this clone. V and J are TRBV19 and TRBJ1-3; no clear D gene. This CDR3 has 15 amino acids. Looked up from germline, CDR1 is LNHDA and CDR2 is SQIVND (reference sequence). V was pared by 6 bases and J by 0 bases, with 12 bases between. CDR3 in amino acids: CASRLGAGSGNTIYF. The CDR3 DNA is TGTGCCAGTAGACTGGGCGCTGGCTCTGGAAACACCATATATTTT.

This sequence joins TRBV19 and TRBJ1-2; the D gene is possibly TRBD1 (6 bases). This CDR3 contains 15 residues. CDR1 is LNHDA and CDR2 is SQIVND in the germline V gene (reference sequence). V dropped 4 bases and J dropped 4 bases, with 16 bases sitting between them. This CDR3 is CASSSGQSLGYGYTF. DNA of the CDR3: TGTGCCAGTAGTAGTGGACAGTCACTAGGCTATGGCTACACCTTC.

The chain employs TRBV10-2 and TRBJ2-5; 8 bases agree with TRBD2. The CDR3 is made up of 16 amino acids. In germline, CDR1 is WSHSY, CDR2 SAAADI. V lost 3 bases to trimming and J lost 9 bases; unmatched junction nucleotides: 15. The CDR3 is CASSESLAGTSRSQYF. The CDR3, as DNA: TGCGCCAGCAGTGAATCGTTAGCGGGGACCAGTAGGTCCCAGTACTTC.

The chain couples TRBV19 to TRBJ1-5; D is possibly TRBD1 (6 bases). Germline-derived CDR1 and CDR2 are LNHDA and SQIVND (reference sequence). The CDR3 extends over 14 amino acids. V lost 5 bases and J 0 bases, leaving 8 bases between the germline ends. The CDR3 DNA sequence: TGTGCCAGTAGTGACAGGTATAGCAATCAGCCCCAGCATTTT. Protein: CASSDRYSNQPQHF.

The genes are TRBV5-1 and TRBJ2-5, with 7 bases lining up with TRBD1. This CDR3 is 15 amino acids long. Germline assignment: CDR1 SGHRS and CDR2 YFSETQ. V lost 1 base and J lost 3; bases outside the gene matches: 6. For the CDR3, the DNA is TGCGCCAGCAGCTTGCGAAGGGACAGAAAAGAGACCCAGTACTTC. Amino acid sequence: CASSLRRDRKETQYF.

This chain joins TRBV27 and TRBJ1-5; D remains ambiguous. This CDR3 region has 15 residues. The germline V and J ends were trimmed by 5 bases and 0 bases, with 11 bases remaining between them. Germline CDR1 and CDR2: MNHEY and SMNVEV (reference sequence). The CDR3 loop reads CASSIEAYSNQPQHF. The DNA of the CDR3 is TGTGCCAGCAGTATAGAGGCTTATAGCAATCAGCCCCAGCATTTT.

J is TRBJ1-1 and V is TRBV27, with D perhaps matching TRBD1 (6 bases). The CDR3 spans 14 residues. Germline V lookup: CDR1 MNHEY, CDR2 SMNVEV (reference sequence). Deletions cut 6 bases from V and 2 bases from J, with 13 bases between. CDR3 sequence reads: CASSPRTVNTEAFF. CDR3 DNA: TGTGCCAGCAGCCCAAGGACAGTAAACACTGAAGCTTTCTTT.

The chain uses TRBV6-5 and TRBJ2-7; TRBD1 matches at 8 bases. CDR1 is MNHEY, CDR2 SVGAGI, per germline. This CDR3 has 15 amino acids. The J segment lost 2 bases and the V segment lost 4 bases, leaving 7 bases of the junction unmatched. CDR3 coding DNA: TGTGCCAGCAGTTGGGGACAGGCCTCAACCTACGAGCAGTACTTC. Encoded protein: CASSWGQASTYEQYF.

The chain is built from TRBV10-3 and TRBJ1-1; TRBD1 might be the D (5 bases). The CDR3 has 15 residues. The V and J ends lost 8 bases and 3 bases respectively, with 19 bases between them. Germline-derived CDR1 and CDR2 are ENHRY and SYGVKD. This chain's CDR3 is CAIRGTEGRDTEAFF. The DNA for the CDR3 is TGTGCCATCCGAGGCACGGAGGGACGGGACACTGAAGCTTTCTTT.

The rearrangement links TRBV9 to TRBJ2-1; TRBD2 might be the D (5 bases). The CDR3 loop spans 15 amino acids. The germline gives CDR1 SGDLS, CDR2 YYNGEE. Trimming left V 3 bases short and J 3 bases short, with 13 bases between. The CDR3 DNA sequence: TGTGCCAGCAGCGCGATCGGGGTGTACTACAATGAGCAGTTCTTC. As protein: CASSAIGVYYNEQFF.

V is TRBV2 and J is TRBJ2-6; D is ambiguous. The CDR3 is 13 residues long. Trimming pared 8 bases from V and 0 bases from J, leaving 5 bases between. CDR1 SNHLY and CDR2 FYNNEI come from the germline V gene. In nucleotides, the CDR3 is TGTGCCAGCTGTTACTCTGGGGCCAACGTCCTGACTTTC. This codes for CASCYSGANVLTF.

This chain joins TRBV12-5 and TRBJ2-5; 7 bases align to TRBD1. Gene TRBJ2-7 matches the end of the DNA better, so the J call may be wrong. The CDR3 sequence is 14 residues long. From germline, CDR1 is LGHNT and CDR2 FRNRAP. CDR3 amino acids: CASGLSRGYYEQYF. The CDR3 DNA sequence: TGTGCTAGTGGTTTGTCCAGGGGGTACTACGAGCAGTACTTC.

The CDR3 DNA sequence: TGTGCCAGCGGAGGACGGGTCCCCACTGAAGCTTTCTTT. Its translation is CASGGRVPTEAFF. The V call is TRBV7-8, the J call TRBJ1-1; no clear D gene. This CDR3 comprises 13 residues. V was clipped by 8 bases and J by 4 bases, with 14 bases between them. Per germline, CDR1 SGHVS and CDR2 FQNEAQ.

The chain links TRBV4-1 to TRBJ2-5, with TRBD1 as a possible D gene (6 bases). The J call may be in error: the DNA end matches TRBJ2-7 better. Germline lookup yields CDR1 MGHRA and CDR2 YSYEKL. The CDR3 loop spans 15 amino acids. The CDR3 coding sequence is TGCGCCAGCAGCCAAGATCAACAGGGCCATTACGAGCAGTACTTC. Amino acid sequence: CASSQDQQGHYEQYF.

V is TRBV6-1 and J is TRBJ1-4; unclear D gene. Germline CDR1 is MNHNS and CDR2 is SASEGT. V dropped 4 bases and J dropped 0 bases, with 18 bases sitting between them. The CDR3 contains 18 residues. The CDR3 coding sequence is TGTGCCAGCAGTGCACTTGGGCAGTTCGTTGCAACTAATGAAAAACTGTTTTTT. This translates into CASSALGQFVATNEKLFF.

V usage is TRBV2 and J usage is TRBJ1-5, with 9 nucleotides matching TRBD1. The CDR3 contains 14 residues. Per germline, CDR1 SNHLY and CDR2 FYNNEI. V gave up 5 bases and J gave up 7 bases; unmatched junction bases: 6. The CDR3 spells CASSPGQGRQPQHF. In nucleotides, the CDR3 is TGTGCCAGCAGTCCAGGACAGGGGAGACAGCCCCAGCATTTT.

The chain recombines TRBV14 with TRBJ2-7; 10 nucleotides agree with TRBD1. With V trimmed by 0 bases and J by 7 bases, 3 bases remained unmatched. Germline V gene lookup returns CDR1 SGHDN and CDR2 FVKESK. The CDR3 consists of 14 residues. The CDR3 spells CASSQDRDRGEQYF. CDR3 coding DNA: TGTGCCAGCAGCCAAGACCGGGACAGGGGTGAGCAGTACTTC.

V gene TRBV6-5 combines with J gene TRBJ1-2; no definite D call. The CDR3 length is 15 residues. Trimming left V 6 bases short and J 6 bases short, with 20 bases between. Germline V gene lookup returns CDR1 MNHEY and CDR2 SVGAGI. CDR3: CASSPFSTRGNGYTF. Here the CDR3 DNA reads TGTGCCAGCAGCCCGTTTTCCACCCGAGGGAATGGCTACACCTTC.

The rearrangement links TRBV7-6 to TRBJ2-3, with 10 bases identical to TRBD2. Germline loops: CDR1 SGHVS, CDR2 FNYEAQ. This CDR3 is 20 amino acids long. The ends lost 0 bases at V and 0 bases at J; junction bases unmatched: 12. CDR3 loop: CASSLAGELSSGGSTDTQYF. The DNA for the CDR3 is TGTGCCAGCAGCTTAGCTGGGGAGTTATCTAGCGGGGGTAGCACAGATACGCAGTATTTT. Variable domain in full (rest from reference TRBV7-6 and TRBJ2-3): GAGVSQSPRYKVTKRGQDVALRCDPISGHVSLYWYRQALGQGPEFLTYFNYEAQQDKSGLPNDRFSAERPEGSISTLTIQRTEQRDSAMYRCASSLAGELSSGGSTDTQYFGPGTRLTVL.

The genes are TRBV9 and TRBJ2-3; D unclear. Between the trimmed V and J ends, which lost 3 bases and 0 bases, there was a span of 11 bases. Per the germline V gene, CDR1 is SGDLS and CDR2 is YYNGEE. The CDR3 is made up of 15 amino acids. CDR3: CASSATGSSTDTQYF. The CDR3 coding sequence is TGTGCCAGCAGCGCGACTGGATCTAGCACAGATACGCAGTATTTT.

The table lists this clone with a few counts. The CDR3 DNA reads TGTGCCTGGAGGGATTTTTCAGTACTAGCGGGGGGCCATAGCACAGATACGCAGTATTTT. Protein sequence: CAWRDFSVLAGGHSTDTQYF. V gene TRBV30 combines with J gene TRBJ2-3, with TRBD2 matching 12 bases. The V gene's germline CDR1 is GTSNPN and CDR2 SVGIG (reference sequence). V dropped 3 bases and J dropped 0; count of bases not matched to a gene: 16. This CDR3 comprises 20 residues.

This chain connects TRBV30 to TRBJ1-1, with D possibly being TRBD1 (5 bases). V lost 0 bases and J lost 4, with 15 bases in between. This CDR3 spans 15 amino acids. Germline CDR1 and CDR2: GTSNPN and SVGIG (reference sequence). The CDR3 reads CAWSVDLGGSTEAFF. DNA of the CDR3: TGTGCCTGGAGTGTAGACCTTGGGGGGAGCACTGAAGCTTTCTTT.

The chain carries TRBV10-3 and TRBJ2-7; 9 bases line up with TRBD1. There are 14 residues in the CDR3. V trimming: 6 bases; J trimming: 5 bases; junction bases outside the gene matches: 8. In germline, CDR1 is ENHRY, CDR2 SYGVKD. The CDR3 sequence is CAIRRDRVSHEQYF. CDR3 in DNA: TGTGCCATCAGGAGGGACAGGGTTTCCCACGAGCAGTACTTC.

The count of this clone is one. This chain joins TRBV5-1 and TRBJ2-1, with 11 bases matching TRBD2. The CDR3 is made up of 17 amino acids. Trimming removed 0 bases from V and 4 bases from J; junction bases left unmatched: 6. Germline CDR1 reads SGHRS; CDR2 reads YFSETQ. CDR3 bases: TGCGCCAGCAGCTTGGGGGTTGGGACTAGCGGTTACAATGAGCAGTTCTTC. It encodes CASSLGVGTSGYNEQFF.

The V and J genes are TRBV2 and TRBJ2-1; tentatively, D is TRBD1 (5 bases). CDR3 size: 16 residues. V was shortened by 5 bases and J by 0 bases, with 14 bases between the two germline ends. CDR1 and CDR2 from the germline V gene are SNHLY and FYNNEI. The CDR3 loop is CASSLRGTGSYNEQFF. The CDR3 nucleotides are TGTGCCAGCAGTCTTAGGGGCACGGGCTCCTACAATGAGCAGTTCTTC.

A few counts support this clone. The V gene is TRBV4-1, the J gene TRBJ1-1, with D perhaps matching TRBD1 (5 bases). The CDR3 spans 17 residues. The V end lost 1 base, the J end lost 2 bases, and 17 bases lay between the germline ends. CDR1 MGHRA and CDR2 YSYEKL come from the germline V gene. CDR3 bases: TGCGCCAGCAGCCAAGTAGGGGCGCGCGGGGACAACACTGAAGCTTTCTTT. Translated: CASSQVGARGDNTEAFF.